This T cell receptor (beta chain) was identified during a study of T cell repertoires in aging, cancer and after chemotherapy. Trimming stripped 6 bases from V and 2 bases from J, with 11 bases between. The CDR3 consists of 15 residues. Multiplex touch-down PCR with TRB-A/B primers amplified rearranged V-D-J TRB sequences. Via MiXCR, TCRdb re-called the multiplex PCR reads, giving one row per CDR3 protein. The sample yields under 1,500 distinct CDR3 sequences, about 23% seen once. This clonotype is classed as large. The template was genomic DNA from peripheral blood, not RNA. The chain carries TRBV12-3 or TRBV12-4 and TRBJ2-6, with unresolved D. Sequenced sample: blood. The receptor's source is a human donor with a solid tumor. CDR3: CASRMGPTGANVLTF. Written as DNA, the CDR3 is TGTGCCAGCAGGATGGGTCCTACTGGGGCCAACGTCCTGACTTTC.